This T cell receptor beta chain originates from a study of control samples from healthy donors and cancer patients. Clones were read by immunoSEQ multiplex PCR, and TCRdb kept only the in-frame ones, dropping some. The top ten clones hold roughly 13% of a sample with 130,000 or so clones, around 94% of them seen once. The V gene's germline CDR1 is SNHLY and CDR2 FYNNEI. The CDR3 has 14 amino acids. Trimming pared 10 bases from V and 3 bases from J, leaving 18 bases between. The gene calls are TRBV2 and TRBJ1-1; TRBD1 might be the D (5 bases). The clonotype was recovered from a man in his forties in good health. The source material was blood. CDR3 in amino acids: CANTGQGRDTEAFF. The CDR3 bases are TGTGCCAACACGGGCCAGGGAAGGGACACTGAAGCTTTCTTT.